A selection of T cell receptor beta chains follows, all from one sample in a study of blood T cell repertoires in COVID-19. Only in-frame clones appear in the TCRdb table, and some are missing; sequencing was by immunoSEQ multiplex PCR. The sample records roughly 170,000 clones, around 89% being singletons. The source material was peripheral blood. Receptor source: a man in his 60s with acute or convalescent COVID-19. The CDR3 runs from the conserved cysteine through the conserved F or W. The order of the fields is D gene, J gene, V gene, clone size, CDR3 DNA, CDR3 protein. D genes are given only for firm matches. Not every row has a clone size; where given, it reads once, few, many or a size class.

TRBD2,TRBJ2-3,TRBV6-5,.,TGTGCCAGCAGGACTAGCGGGAATATAGATACGCAGTATTTT,CASRTSGNIDTQYF
TRBD1,TRBJ2-6,TRBV10-3,.,TGTGCCATCACCGGACAGGCGAACTCTGGGGCCAACGTCCTGACTTTC,CAITGQANSGANVLTF
TRBD1,TRBJ2-7,TRBV6-6,.,TGTGCCAGCAGTTACCCCCGGGACAGCCTTACCTACGAGCAGTACTTC,CASSYPRDSLTYEQYF
.,TRBJ2-6,TRBV3-1/TRBV3-2,once,TGTGCCAGCAGCCAAGACCCTCAGGGACTTTCTGGGGCCAACGTCCTGACTTTC,CASSQDPQGLSGANVLTF
.,TRBJ1-6,TRBV6-5,.,TGTGCCAGCAGTTACCGGGAGTATTCACCCCTCCACTTT,CASSYREYSPLHF
.,TRBJ1-2,TRBV14,.,TGTGCCAGCAGCCCATCCAGGTATCCAGCACGCGGCTACACCTTC,CASSPSRYPARGYTF
TRBD1,TRBJ2-7,TRBV29-1,.,TGCAGCGTTGATGGGACAGGCTACGAGCAGTACTTC,CSVDGTGYEQYF
.,TRBJ1-1,TRBV7-3,.,TGTGCCAGCAGCTTAACGGTCACAGGGACGAACACTGAAGCTTTCTTT,CASSLTVTGTNTEAFF
.,TRBJ1-6,TRBV19,.,TGTGCCAGTAGTATACCGACAGGCCCTGCTAATAATTCACCCCTCCACTTT,CASSIPTGPANNSPLHF
.,TRBJ1-5,TRBV10-3,.,TGTGCCATCAGTGAGTTGGACAGTAGCAATCAGCCCCAGCATTTT,CAISELDSSNQPQHF
TRBD1,TRBJ1-1,TRBV30,few,TGTGCCTGGGCGGGACAGGGGGCATCAGAAGCTTTCTTT,CAWAGQGASEAFF
TRBD1,TRBJ1-2,TRBV6-2/TRBV6-3,.,TGTGCCAGCAGTTCGACAGGGAAGGGCTATGGCTACACCTTC,CASSSTGKGYGYTF
.,TRBJ1-1,TRBV11-2,once,TGTGCCAGCAGCCTTACCATAGGGAGCACTGAAGCTTTCTTT,CASSLTIGSTEAFF
.,TRBJ1-2,TRBV7-9,.,TGTGCCAGCAGACAACAGGGTGCCTATGGCTACACCTTC,CASRQQGAYGYTF
TRBD2,TRBJ2-1,TRBV18,.,TGTGCCAGCTCCCCGGGACTAGAGAGGAATGAGCAGTTCTTC,CASSPGLERNEQFF
.,TRBJ2-1,TRBV29-1,.,TGCAGCGTTACCCAGCCCCGCAGTTGGGGGGGGGCCGATGAGCAGTTCTTC,CSVTQPRSWGGADEQFF
.,TRBJ1-6,TRBV21-1,.,TGTGCCAGCAGCAAAGCGCCGCGAGACAGGGGATATTCACCCCTCCACTTT,CASSKAPRDRGYSPLHF
.,TRBJ2-5,TRBV21-1,.,TGTGCCAGCAGCAAAGTGGCCGGCCCAGGGGAAGAGACCCAGTACTTC,CASSKVAGPGEETQYF
TRBD1,TRBJ1-3,TRBV9,.,TGTGCCAGCAGCGTCTCCCAGACAGGGGGTAGAAACACCATATATTTT,CASSVSQTGGRNTIYF
.,TRBJ2-3,TRBV5-1,.,TGCGCCAGCAGCTTGGGCAGGGGCACAGATACGCAGTATTTT,CASSLGRGTDTQYF
.,TRBJ1-2,TRBV3-1/TRBV3-2,.,TGTGCCAGCAGCCAAGATAGGAGTAACTATGGCTACACCTTC,CASSQDRSNYGYTF
TRBD1,TRBJ1-2,TRBV7-8,.,TGTGCCAGCAGCTTCGGACCAGGGGGCGTTCTTGTCTATGGCTACACCTTC,CASSFGPGGVLVYGYTF
.,TRBJ2-7,TRBV5-1,.,TGCGCCAGCAGCTTGGCTCTCCGGGGGGCGACCTACGAGCAGTACTTC,CASSLALRGATYEQYF
TRBD2,TRBJ2-1,TRBV2,.,TGTGCCAGCTACCAGGGGCGGGGGGCGTACAATGAGCAGTTCTTC,CASYQGRGAYNEQFF
.,TRBJ1-1,TRBV5-1,.,TGCGCCAGCAGCTCACTGGAGAGGGAAGACACTGAAGCTTTCTTT,CASSSLEREDTEAFF
.,TRBJ1-1,TRBV6-5,few,TGTGCCAGCAGCCAATCGAACACTGAAGCTTTCTTT,CASSQSNTEAFF
TRBD1,TRBJ2-1,TRBV5-6,.,TGTGCCAGCAGCTTGGTAGGGACAGGGAGTGGAGAGCAGTTCTTC,CASSLVGTGSGEQFF
.,TRBJ2-2,TRBV11-2,.,TGTGCCAGCAGCCCTTTCCCAGCCGGGGAGCTGTTTTTT,CASSPFPAGELFF
TRBD2,TRBJ2-1,TRBV6-5,.,TGTGCCAGCAAGTCCGCCAGCGGGAGCCACAATGAGCAGTTCTTC,CASKSASGSHNEQFF
.,TRBJ1-3,TRBV19,many,TGTGCCAGTAGGACACTCTCTGGAAACACCATATATTTT,CASRTLSGNTIYF
TRBD2,TRBJ2-3,TRBV27,once,TGTGCCAGCAGTTTTACTAGCGGTTCTAGCACAGATACGCAGTATTTT,CASSFTSGSSTDTQYF
TRBD1,TRBJ1-5,TRBV18,.,TGTGCCAGCTCAGTGGGACAGAATCAGCCCCAGCATTTT,CASSVGQNQPQHF
.,TRBJ1-1,TRBV12-3/TRBV12-4,.,TGTGCCAGCGGGAGGGGTGAAGCTTTCTTT,CASGRGEAFF
.,TRBJ2-2,TRBV12-3/TRBV12-4,.,TGTGCCAGCAGTTTTAATCCCACCGGGGAGCTGTTTTTT,CASSFNPTGELFF
TRBD2,TRBJ2-3,TRBV29-1,.,TGCAGCGTTGTTGGCGGGAGGGTCATAGATACGCAGTATTTT,CSVVGGRVIDTQYF